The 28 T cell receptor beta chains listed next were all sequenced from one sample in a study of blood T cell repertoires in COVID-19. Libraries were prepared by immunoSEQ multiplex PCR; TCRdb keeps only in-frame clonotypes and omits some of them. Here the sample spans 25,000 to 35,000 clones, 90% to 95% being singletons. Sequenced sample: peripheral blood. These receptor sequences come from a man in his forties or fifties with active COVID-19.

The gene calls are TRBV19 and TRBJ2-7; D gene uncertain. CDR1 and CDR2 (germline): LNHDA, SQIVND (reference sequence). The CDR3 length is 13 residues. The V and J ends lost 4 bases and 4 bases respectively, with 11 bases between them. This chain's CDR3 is CASSTPTGYEQYF. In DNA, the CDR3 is TGTGCCAGTAGTACTCCGACGGGTTACGAGCAGTACTTC.

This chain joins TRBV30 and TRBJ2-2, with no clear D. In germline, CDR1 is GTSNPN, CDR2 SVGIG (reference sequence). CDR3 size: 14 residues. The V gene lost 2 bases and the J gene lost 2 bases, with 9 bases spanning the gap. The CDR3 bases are TGTGCCTGGAGTTTGTTAATAAACACCGGGGAGCTGTTTTTT. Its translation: CAWSLLINTGELFF.

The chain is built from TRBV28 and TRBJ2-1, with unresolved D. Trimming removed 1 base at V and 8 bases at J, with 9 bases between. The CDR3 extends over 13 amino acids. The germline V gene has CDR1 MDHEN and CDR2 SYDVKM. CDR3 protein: CASSLFRGDEQFF. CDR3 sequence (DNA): TGTGCCAGCAGTTTATTTCGCGGCGATGAGCAGTTCTTC.

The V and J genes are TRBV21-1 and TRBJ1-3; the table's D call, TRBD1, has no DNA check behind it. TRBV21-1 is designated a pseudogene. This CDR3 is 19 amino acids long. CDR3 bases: TGTGCCAGCAGCACCCTCTTTAATAGAGGGGGAGCCTCTGGAAACACCATATATTTT. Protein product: CASSTLFNRGGASGNTIYF.

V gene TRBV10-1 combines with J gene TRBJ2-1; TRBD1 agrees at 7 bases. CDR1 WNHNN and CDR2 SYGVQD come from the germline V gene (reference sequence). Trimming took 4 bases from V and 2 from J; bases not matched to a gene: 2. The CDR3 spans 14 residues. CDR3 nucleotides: TGCGCCAGCAGTGGGACAGGTACCTACAATGAGCAGTTCTTC. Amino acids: CASSGTGTYNEQFF.

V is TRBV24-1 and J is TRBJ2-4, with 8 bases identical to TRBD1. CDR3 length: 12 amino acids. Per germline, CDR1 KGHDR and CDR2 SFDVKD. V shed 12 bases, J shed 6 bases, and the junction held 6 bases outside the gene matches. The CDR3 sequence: CADSGQGNIQYF. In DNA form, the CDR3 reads TGTGCCGATTCAGGACAGGGAAACATTCAGTACTTC.

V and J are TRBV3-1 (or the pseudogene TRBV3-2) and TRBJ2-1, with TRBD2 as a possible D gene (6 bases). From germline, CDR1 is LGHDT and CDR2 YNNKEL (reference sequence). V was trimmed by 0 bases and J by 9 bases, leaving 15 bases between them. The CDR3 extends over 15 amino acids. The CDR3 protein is CASSQDVGTDSEQFF. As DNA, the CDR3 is TGTGCCAGCAGCCAAGACGTAGGGACTGATTCTGAGCAGTTCTTC.

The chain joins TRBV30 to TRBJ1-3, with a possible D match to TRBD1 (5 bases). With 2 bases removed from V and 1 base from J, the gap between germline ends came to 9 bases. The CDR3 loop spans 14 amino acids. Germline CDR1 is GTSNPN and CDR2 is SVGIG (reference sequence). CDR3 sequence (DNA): TGTGCCTGGAGTCTCGGGGGGTCTGGAAACACCATATATTTT. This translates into CAWSLGGSGNTIYF.

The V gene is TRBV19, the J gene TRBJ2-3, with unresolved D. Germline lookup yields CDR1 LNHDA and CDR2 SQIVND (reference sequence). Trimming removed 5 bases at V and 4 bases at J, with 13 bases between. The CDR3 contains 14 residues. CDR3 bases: TGTGCCAGTAGTCTCCCACTAAGCGCAGATACGCAGTATTTT. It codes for CASSLPLSADTQYF.

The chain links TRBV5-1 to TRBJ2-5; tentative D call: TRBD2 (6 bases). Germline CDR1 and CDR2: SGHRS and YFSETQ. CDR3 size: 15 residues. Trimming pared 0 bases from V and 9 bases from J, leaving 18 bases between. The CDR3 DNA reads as TGCGCCAGCAGCTTGGCCGGGGGAACGGATCGGCCCCAGTACTTC. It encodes CASSLAGGTDRPQYF.

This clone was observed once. This CDR3 is CASSFRQGVYEQYF. The CDR3 coding sequence is TGTGCCAGCAGTTTCCGACAGGGGGTCTACGAGCAGTACTTC. V gene TRBV6-6 combines with J gene TRBJ2-7; 9 bases match TRBD1. The CDR3 contains 14 residues. V lost 4 bases, J lost 3 bases, and 4 bases stayed unmatched. Germline CDR1 reads MNHNY; CDR2 reads SVGAGI (reference sequence).

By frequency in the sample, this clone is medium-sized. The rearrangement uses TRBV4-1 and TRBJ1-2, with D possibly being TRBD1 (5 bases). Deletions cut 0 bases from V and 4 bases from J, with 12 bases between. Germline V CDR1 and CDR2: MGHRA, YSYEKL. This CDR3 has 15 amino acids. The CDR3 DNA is TGCGCCAGCAGCCAAGAACGAAGACAGTTCTATGGCTACACCTTC. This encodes CASSQERRQFYGYTF.

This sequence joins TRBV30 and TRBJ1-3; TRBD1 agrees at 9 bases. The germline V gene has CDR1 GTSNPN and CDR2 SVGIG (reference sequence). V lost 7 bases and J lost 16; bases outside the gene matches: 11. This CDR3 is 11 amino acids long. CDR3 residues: CAYQGTGFNYF. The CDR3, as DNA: TGTGCCTACCAGGGGACAGGGTTTAATTATTTT.

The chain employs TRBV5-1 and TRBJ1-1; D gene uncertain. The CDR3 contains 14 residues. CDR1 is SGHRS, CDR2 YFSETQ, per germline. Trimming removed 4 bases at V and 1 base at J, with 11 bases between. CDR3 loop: CASSPPERNTEAFF. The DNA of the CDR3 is TGCGCCAGCAGCCCCCCCGAGCGGAACACTGAAGCTTTCTTT.

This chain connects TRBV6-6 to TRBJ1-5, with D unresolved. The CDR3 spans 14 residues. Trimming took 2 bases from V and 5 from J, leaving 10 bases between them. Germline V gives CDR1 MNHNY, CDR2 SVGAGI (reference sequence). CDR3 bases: TGTGCCAGCAGTTACAGGGAGAGCGATCAGCCCCAGCATTTT. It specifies CASSYRESDQPQHF.

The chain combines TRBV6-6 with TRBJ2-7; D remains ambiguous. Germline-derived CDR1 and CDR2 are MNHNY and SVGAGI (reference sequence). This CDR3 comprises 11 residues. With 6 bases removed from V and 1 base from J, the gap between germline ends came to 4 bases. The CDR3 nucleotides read TGTGCCAGCAGCCCTTCCTACGAGCAGTACTTC. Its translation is CASSPSYEQYF.

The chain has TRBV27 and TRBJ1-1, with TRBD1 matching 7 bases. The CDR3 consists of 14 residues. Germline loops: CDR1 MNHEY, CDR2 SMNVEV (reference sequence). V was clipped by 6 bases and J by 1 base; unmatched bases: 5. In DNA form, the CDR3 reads TGTGCCAGCAGCACCGGGACAGCGAACACTGAAGCTTTCTTT. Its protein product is CASSTGTANTEAFF.

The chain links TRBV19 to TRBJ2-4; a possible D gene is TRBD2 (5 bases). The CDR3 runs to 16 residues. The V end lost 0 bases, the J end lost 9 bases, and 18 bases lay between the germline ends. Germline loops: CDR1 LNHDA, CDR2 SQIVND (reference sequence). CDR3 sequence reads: CASSIETTRQRFIQYF. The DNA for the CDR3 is TGTGCCAGTAGTATAGAGACTACCCGTCAAAGGTTCATTCAGTACTTC. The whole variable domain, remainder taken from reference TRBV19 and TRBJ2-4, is DGGITQSPKYLFRKEGQNVTLSCEQNLNHDAMYWYRQDPGQGLRLIYYSQIVNDFQKGDIAEGYSVSREKKESFPLTVTSAQKNPTAFYLCASSIETTRQRFIQYFGAGTRLSVL.

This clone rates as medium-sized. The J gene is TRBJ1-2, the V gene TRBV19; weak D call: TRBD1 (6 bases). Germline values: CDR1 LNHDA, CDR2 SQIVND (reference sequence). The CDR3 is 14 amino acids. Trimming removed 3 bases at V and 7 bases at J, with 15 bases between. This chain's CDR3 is CASSIGYRAGGYTF. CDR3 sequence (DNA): TGTGCCAGTAGTATCGGGTACAGGGCAGGTGGCTACACCTTC. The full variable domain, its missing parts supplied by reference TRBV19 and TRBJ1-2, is DGGITQSPKYLFRKEGQNVTLSCEQNLNHDAMYWYRQDPGQGLRLIYYSQIVNDFQKGDIAEGYSVSREKKESFPLTVTSAQKNPTAFYLCASSIGYRAGGYTFGSGTRLTVV.

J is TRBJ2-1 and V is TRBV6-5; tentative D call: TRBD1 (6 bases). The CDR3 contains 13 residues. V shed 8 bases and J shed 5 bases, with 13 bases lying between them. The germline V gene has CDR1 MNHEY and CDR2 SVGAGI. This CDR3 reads CASRPAGDNEQFF. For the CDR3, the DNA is TGTGCCAGCCGGCCCGCAGGGGACAATGAGCAGTTCTTC.

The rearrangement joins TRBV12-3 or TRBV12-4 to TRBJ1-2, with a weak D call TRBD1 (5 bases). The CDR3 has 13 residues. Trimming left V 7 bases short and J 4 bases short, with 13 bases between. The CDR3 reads CASTDTGRYGYTF. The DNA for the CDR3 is TGTGCCAGCACCGACACAGGTCGCTATGGCTACACCTTC.

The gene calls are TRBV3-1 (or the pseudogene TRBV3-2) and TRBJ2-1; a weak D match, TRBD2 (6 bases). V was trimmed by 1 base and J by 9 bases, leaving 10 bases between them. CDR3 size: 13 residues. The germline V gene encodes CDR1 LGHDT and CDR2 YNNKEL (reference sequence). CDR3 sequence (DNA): TGTGCCAGCAGCCAAGGGTGGCGGGGTGAGCAGTTCTTC. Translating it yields CASSQGWRGEQFF.

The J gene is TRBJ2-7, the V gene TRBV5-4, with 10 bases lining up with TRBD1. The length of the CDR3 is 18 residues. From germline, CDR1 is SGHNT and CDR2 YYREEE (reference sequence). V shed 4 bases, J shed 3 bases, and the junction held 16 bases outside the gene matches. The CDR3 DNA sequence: TGTGCCAGCAGCGTGAAAGACAGGGGGCCGGGAAGGGTCTACGAGCAGTACTTC. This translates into CASSVKDRGPGRVYEQYF.

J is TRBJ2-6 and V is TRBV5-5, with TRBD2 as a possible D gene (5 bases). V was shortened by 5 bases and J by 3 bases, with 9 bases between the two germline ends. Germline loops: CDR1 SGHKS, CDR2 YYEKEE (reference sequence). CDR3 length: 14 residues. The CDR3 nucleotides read TGTGCCAGCAGTAGGACTGGTGGGGCCAACGTCCTGACTTTC. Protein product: CASSRTGGANVLTF.

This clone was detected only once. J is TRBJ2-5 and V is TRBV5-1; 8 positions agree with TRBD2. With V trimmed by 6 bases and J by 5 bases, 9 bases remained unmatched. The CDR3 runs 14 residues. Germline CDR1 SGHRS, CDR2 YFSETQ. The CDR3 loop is CASNPGGPGETQYF. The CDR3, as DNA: TGCGCCAGCAATCCGGGAGGGCCAGGGGAGACCCAGTACTTC.

The CDR3, as DNA: TGCAGCGTTGACCCAGGGGTATTGGAGACCCAGTACTTC. Its translation: CSVDPGVLETQYF. J is TRBJ2-5 and V is TRBV29-1; D possibly corresponds to TRBD1 (6 bases). The germline CDR1 and CDR2 sequences are SQVTM and ANQGSEA. Trimming took off 3 bases at V and 5 bases at J, with 13 bases between the two ends. The CDR3 is 13 residues long.

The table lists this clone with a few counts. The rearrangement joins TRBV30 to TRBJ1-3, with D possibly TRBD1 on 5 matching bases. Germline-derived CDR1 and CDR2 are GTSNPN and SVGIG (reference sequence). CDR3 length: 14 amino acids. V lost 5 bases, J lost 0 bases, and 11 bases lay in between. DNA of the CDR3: TGTGCCTGGTCCAGCAGGGACTCTGGAAACACCATATATTTT. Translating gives CAWSSRDSGNTIYF.

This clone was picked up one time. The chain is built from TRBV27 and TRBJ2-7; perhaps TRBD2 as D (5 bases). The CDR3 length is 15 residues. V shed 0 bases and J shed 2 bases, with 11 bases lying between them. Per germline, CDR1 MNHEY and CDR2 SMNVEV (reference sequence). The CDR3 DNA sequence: TGTGCCAGCAGTTTATCTGGGCGGGCCCCCTACGAGCAGTACTTC. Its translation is CASSLSGRAPYEQYF.